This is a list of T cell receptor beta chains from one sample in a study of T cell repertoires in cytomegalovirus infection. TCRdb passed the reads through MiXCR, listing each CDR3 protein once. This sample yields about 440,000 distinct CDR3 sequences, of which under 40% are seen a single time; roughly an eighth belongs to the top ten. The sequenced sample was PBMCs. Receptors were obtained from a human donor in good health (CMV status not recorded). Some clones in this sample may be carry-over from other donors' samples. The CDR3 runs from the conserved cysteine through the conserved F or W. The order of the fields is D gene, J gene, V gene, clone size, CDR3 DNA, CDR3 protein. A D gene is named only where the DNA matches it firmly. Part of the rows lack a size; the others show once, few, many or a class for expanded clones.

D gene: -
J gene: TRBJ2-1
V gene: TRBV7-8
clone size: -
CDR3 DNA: TGTGCCAGCAGCTTAGTTCTGCTAGATACCTACAATGAGCAGTTCTTC
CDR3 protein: CASSLVLLDTYNEQFF

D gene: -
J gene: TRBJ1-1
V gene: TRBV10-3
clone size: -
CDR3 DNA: TGTGCCATCAGTGAGTTGGGGGAAAACACTGAAGTTTTCTTT
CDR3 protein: CAISELGENTEVFF

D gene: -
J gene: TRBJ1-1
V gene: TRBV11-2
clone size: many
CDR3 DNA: TGTGCCAGCAGCTCTTATGTAGGAGACACTGAAGCTTTCTTT
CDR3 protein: CASSSYVGDTEAFF

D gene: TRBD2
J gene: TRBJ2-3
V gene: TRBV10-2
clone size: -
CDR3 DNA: TGCGCCAGCAGTGGGTATGAAGGGACTAGCGGTAACACAGATACGCAGTATTTT
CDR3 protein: CASSGYEGTSGNTDTQYF

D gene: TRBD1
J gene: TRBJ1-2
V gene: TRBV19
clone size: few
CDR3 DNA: TGTGCCAGTAGCCTAGACAGGGGAAGCTATGGCTACACCTTC
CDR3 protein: CASSLDRGSYGYTF

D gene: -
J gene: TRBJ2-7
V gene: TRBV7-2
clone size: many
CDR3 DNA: TGTGCCAGCAGCTCTAGGGAAGGAGGGGGCGAGCAGTACTTC
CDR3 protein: CASSSREGGGEQYF

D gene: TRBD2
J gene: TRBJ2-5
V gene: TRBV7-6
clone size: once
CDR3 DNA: TGTGCCAGCAACCTACACGGACTAGGCGAAGAGACCCAGTACTTC
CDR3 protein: CASNLHGLGEETQYF

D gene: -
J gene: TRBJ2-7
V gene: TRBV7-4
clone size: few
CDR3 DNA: TGTGCCAGCAGCTTAGCGCTTGCCCAGGTCGTCTCCTACGAGCAGTACTTC
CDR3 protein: CASSLALAQVVSYEQYF

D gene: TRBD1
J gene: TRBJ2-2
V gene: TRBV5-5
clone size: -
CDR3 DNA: TGTGCCAGCAGCCCGCTTTTGAGGACAGGGGTAAGCGGGGAGCTGTTTTTT
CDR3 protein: CASSPLLRTGVSGELFF

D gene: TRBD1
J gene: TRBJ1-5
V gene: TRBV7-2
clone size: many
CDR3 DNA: TGTGCCAGCAGCTCGGATGGACAGGGGAATCAGCCCCAGCATTTT
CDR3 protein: CASSSDGQGNQPQHF

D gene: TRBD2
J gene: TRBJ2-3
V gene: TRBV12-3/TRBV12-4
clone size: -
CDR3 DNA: TGTGCCAGCAGTTCCGGGGGGGATATTACCACAGATACGCAGTATTTT
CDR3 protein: CASSSGGDITTDTQYF

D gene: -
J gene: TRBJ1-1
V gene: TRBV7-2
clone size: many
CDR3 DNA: TGTGCCAGCAGCGCAGCGGCAGTGAACACTGAAGCTTTCTTT
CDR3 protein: CASSAAAVNTEAFF

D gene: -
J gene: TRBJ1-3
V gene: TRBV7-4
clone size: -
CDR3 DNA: TGTGCCAGCTCGTACGGACAGCCCGGAAACACCATATATTTT
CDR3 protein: CASSYGQPGNTIYF

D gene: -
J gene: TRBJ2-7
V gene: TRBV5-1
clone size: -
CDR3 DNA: TGCGCCAGCAGCTTGGATTTCAGATCCTACGAGCAGTACTTC
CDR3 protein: CASSLDFRSYEQYF

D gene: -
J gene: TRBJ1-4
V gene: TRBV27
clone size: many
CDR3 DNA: TGTGCCAGCAGTTCGTACTCAGGGTTAGCTAATGAAAAACTGTTTTTT
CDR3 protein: CASSSYSGLANEKLFF

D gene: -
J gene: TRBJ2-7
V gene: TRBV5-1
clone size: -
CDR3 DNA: TGCGCCAGCAGCTTGGGGTCGGGTATGTACGAGCAGTACTTC
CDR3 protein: CASSLGSGMYEQYF

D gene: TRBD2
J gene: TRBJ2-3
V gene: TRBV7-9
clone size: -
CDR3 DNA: TGTGCCAGCAGCTTTACTAGCGGGGGGGCCTTTGTTACGCAGTATTTT
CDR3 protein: CASSFTSGGAFVTQYF

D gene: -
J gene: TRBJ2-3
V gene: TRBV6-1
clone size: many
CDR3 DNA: TGTGCCAGCAGTGAAGAGGGCACAGATACGCAGTATTTT
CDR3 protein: CASSEEGTDTQYF

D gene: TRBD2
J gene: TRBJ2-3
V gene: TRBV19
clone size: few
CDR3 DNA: TGTGCCAGTAGTACAACTAGCGGGGCCTTCACAGATACGCAGTATTTT
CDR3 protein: CASSTTSGAFTDTQYF

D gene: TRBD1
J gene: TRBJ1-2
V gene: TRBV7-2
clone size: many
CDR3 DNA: TGTGCCAGCAGCTTAGAGACAGGGGCCTATGGCTACACCTTC
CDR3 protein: CASSLETGAYGYTF

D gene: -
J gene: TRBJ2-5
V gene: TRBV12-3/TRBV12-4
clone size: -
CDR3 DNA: TGTGCCAGCAGTCCTCAACAGGGTTCCCCCCCGACCCAGTACTTC
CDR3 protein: CASSPQQGSPPTQYF

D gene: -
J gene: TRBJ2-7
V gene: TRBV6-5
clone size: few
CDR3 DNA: TGTGCCAGCGCCGGGACAACGTACGAGCAGTACTTC
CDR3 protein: CASAGTTYEQYF

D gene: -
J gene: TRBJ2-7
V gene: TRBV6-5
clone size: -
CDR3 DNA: TGTGCCAGCAGTCGGAGCGTAGGGAGGTACGAGCAGTACTTC
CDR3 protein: CASSRSVGRYEQYF

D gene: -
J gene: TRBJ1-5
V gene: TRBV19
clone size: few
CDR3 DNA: TGTGCCAGTACCCGCGGAGGTTATAGCAATCAGCCCCAGCATTTT
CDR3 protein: CASTRGGYSNQPQHF

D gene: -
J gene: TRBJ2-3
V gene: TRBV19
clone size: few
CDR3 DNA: TGTGCCAGTAGTCGCCAGGGGAGTGCAGATACGCAGTATTTT
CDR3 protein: CASSRQGSADTQYF

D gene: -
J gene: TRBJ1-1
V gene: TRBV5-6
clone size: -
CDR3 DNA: TGTGCCAGCACCCTCAGGGAGGGGAACACTGAAGCTTTCTTT
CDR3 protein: CASTLREGNTEAFF

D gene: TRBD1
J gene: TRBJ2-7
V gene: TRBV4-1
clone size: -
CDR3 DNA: TGCGCCAGCAGCCAAGAAGCCGTGACAGGGATCCCGTGGCAGTACTTC
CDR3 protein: CASSQEAVTGIPWQYF

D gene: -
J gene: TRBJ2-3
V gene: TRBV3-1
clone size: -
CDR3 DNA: TGTGCCAGCAGCCAAGAGGAGGGTAGAACAGATACGCAGTATTTT
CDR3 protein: CASSQEEGRTDTQYF

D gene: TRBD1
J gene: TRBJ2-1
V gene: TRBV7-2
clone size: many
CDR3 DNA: TGTGCCAGCAGCCTTCGACAGGGTTCTAACAATGAGCAGTTCTTC
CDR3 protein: CASSLRQGSNNEQFF

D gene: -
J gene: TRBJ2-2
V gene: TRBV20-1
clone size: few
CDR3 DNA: TGCAGTGCTAGAGGGGCCAGTGGGTACACCGGGGAGCTGTTTTTT
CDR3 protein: CSARGASGYTGELFF

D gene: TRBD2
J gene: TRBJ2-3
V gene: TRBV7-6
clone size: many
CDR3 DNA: TGTGCCAGCAGCTTAGGAGGTAGCGGGGGCACAGATACGCAGTATTTT
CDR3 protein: CASSLGGSGGTDTQYF

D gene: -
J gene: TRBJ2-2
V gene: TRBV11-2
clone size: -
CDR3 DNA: TGTGCCAGCAGCGACTGGAAGGCTCTTGGGGGCGCCGGGGAGCTGTTTTTT
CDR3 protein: CASSDWKALGGAGELFF

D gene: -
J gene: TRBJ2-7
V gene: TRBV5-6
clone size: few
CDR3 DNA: TGTGCCAGCAGCTTAGGGGACGGTCCCTACGAGCAGTACTTC
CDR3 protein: CASSLGDGPYEQYF

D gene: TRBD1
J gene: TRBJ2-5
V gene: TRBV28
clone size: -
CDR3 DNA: TGTGCCAGCAGTAATGACAGGGAGCTCCAGTACTTC
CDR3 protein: CASSNDRELQYF

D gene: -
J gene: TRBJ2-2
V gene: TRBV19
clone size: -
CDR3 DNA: TGTGCCAGTAGTATCTTTTTTGGCAGCTTGGACACCGGGGAGCTGTTTTTT
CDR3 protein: CASSIFFGSLDTGELFF

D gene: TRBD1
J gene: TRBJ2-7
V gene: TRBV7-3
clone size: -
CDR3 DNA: TGTGCCAGCAGCCTTGGACAGGGGACGGAGCAGTACTTC
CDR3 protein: CASSLGQGTEQYF

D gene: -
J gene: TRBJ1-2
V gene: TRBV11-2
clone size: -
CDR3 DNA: TGTGCCAGCAGCGCCGACAACTATGGCTACACCTTC
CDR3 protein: CASSADNYGYTF

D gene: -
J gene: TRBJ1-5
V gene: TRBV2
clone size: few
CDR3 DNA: TGTGCCAGCTCTGATAACACCAATCAGCCCCAGCATTTT
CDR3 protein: CASSDNTNQPQHF

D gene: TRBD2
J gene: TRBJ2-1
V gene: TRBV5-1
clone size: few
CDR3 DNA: TGCGCCAGCAGCTTGGCGGGACTAGCTTACAATGAGCAGTTCTTC
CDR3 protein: CASSLAGLAYNEQFF

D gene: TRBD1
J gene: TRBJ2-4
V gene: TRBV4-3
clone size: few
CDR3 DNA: TGCGCCAGCAGCCAAGTACCGGGACAGGGGGCCCAACAAACCAAAAACATTCAGTACTTC
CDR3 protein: CASSQVPGQGAQQTKNIQYF

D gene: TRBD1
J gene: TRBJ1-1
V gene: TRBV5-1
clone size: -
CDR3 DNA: TGCGCCAGCAGCTCCCCGGCCGGGACAGCTGAAGCTTTCTTT
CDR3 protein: CASSSPAGTAEAFF

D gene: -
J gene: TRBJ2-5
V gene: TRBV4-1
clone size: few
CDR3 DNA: TGCGCCAGCAGCCATTCACTAGGCCGGGGCGAAGAGACCCAGTACTTC
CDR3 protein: CASSHSLGRGEETQYF

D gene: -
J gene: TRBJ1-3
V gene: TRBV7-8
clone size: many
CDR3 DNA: TGTGCCAGCAGCTTAGCTTCCAGGAAAACTGGAAACACCATATATTTT
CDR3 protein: CASSLASRKTGNTIYF

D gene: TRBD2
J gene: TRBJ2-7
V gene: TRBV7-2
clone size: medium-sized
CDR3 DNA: TGTGCCAGCAGCCCTGGGACTAGCGGGGGGATCAAGCAGTACTTC
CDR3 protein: CASSPGTSGGIKQYF

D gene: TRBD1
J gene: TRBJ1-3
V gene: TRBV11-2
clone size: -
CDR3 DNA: TGTGCCAGCAGCCCAGTGACAGGGGCTAGAAACACCATATATTTT
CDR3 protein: CASSPVTGARNTIYF

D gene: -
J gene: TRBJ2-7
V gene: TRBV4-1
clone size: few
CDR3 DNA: TGCGCCAGCAGCCATCAAGGGGGGCAGTACTTC
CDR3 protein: CASSHQGGQYF

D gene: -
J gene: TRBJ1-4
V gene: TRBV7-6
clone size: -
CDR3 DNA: TGTGCCAGCAGCCTCGGGACCTATAATGAAAAACTGTTTTTT
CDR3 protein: CASSLGTYNEKLFF

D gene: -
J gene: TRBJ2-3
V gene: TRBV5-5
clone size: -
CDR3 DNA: TGTGCCAGCAGCTTGATGGGCATCACAGATACGCAGTATTTT
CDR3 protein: CASSLMGITDTQYF

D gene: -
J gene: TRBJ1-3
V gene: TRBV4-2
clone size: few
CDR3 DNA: TGTGCCAGCAGCCAAGTCGGGGCCCGGAGCTCTGGAAACACCATATATTTT
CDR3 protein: CASSQVGARSSGNTIYF

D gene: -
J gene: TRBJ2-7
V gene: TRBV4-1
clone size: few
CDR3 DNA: TGCGCCAGCAGCCCCCTCCAGGGGCCCTACGAGCAGTACTTC
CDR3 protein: CASSPLQGPYEQYF

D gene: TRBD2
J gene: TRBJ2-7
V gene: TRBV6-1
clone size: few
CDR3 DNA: TGTGCCAGCAGTGAACGGCGGGGGGTGTACTTC
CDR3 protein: CASSERRGVYF

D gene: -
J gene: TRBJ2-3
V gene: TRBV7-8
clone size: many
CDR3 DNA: TGTGCCAGCAGCTCAGCTCCCGTTGATACGCAGTATTTT
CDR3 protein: CASSSAPVDTQYF

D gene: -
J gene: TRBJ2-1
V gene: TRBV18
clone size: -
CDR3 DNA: TGTGCCAGCTCCCAGGCTCTAAGCTCCTACAATGAGCAGTTCTTC
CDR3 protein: CASSQALSSYNEQFF

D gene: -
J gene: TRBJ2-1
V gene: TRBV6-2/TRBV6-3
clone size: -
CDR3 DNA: TGTGCCAGCAGCTTCCCTAGGAGCGGCTCCTACAATGAGCAGTTCTTC
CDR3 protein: CASSFPRSGSYNEQFF

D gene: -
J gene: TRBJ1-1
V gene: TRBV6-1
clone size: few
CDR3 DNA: TGTGCCAGCAGTCTTCGCTTTAACACTGAAGCTTTCTTT
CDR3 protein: CASSLRFNTEAFF

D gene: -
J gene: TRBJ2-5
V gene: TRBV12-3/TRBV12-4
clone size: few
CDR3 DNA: TGTGCCAGCAGTTTAACGGGAAAGACCCAGTACTTC
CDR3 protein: CASSLTGKTQYF

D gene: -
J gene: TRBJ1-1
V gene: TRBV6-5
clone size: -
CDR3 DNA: TGTGCCAGCAGTCCACAGGGTAGGATCTTGGCTGAAGCTTTCTTT
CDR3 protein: CASSPQGRILAEAFF

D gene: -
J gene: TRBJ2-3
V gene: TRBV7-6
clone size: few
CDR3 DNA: TGTGCCAGCAGCTTAGCGCAAAGGTCTGATACGCAGTATTTT
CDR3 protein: CASSLAQRSDTQYF

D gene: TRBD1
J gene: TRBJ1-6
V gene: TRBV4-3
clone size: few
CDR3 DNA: TGCGCCAGCAGCCAAGACCCGGGACAGGGCTCACCCCTCCACTTT
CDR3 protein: CASSQDPGQGSPLHF